The clone carrying this T cell receptor beta chain appeared many times. This sample stems from a study of patients and donors after allogeneic stem cell transplantation. The CDR3 sequence is 15 residues long. After removal of 5 bases from V and 4 bases from J, the junction contained 5 bases not matched to a gene. TCRdb passed the RT-PCR reads through MiXCR, listing each CDR3 protein once. The sample has about a million distinct CDR3 sequences, over 15% seen once; the top ten hold 6%. The receptor comes from a human donor who was either an allogeneic HSCT recipient or a stem cell or donor lymphocyte infusion donor (not recorded which). It is not recorded whose cells these are; they may come from a transplant donor. The V and J genes are TRBV12-3 or TRBV12-4 and TRBJ1-5, with 10 bases fitting TRBD1. Sequencing was carried out using blood, either unsorted or a sorted T cell fraction (not recorded which). The CDR3 DNA reads as TGTGCCAGCAGTATCCGGGACAGGGGAAATCAGCCCCAGCATTTT. Translating gives CASSIRDRGNQPQHF.